The 12 T cell receptor beta chains reported below all come from one sample, sequenced in a study of T cell responses to AZD1222 COVID-19 vaccine (dated by TCRdb to 2020 to 2022). Libraries were prepared through the immunoSEQ multiplex PCR assay. TCRdb limited this immuneACCESS table to in-frame rearrangements with V and J called. A share of clones is missing; checked studies link under half to unresolved V genes, and the rest is unexplained. The sample contains about 120,000 clones, about 89% of them found a single time. Approximately 1.5% of the sample lies in the top ten. In light of the paper, this sample's time point label describes: baseline before first vaccination. The sample here was peripheral blood, taken on day 0 of AZD1222 vaccination. All receptors derive from an adult in good health.

V and J are TRBV6-5 and TRBJ2-7; TRBD2 aligns across 10 bases. V lost 7 bases and J lost 4; bases outside the gene matches: 4. This CDR3 is 13 amino acids long. Germline V gives CDR1 MNHEY, CDR2 SVGAGI. The CDR3, as DNA: TGTGCCAGCACTAGCGGGAGTGGGTACGAGCAGTACTTC. Its translation: CASTSGSGYEQYF.

V usage is TRBV7-3 and J usage is TRBJ2-7; D is undetermined. Trimming pared 5 bases from V and 3 bases from J, leaving 20 bases between. CDR1 is SGHTA and CDR2 is FQGTGA in the germline V gene. The CDR3 has 16 amino acids. DNA for the CDR3: TGTGCCAGCAGCCCTTTTTCGGCTACGAACCTCTACGAGCAGTACTTC. Amino acid sequence: CASSPFSATNLYEQYF.

This chain uses TRBV11-2 with TRBJ2-7, with 12 bases identical to TRBD2. V lost 6 bases, J lost 1 base, and 10 bases stayed unmatched. This CDR3 comprises 17 residues. The germline CDR1 and CDR2 sequences are SGHAT and FQNNGV. The CDR3 coding sequence is TGTGCCAGCAGTTCGACTAGCGGGAGATCAGGGTCCTACGAGCAGTACTTC. Translation: CASSSTSGRSGSYEQYF.

V usage is TRBV6-5 and J usage is TRBJ2-5; no definite D call. Germline lookup yields CDR1 MNHEY and CDR2 SVGAGI. Deletions cut 0 bases from V and 5 bases from J, with 7 bases between. The CDR3 has 13 residues. CDR3 coding DNA: TGTGCCAGCAGTTACTCGATGCTTGAGACCCAGTACTTC. It yields the protein CASSYSMLETQYF.

This sequence joins TRBV6-6 and TRBJ1-1, with D perhaps matching TRBD1 (5 bases). CDR3 size: 13 residues. Germline assignment: CDR1 MNHNY and CDR2 SVGAGI (reference sequence). V lost 5 bases to trimming and J lost 5 bases, with 12 bases between them. The CDR3: CASSREGITEAFF. CDR3 DNA sequence: TGTGCCAGCAGTAGGGAGGGGATAACTGAAGCTTTCTTT.

This clone came up a few times. The chain combines TRBV27 with TRBJ2-7; 9 positions match TRBD2. The CDR3 runs 14 residues. Germline trimming cut 9 bases from V and 2 bases from J; bases unmatched to any gene: 8. The germline gives CDR1 MNHEY, CDR2 SMNVEV (reference sequence). The CDR3 DNA is TGTGCCAGTTGGCCTAGCGGGGATACCTACGAGCAGTACTTC. Translated: CASWPSGDTYEQYF.

The rearrangement links TRBV27 to TRBJ1-6; 8 bases are a match to TRBD1. Trimming at V came to 2 bases and at J to 9 bases, leaving 9 bases not matched to a gene. The germline V gene encodes CDR1 MNHEY and CDR2 SMNVEV (reference sequence). CDR3 length equals 16 residues. The DNA of the CDR3 is TGTGCCAGCAGTTTACTTGGACAGGGTCTAGCTTCACCCCTCCACTTT. As protein: CASSLLGQGLASPLHF.

The chain uses TRBV7-2 and TRBJ2-7; 7 nucleotides match TRBD1. Unmatched junction bases numbered 4, after V lost 5 bases and J lost 0 bases. This CDR3 is 14 amino acids long. Germline CDR1 and CDR2: SGHTA and FQGNSA. CDR3 sequence reads: CASSPDRFSYEQYF. The CDR3 bases are TGTGCCAGCAGCCCGGACAGGTTCTCCTACGAGCAGTACTTC.

The chain couples TRBV15 to TRBJ1-2; D remains unclear. This CDR3 spans 17 amino acids. Trimming pared 0 bases from V and 6 bases from J, leaving 20 bases between. The germline gives CDR1 LNHNV, CDR2 YYDKDF (reference sequence). CDR3 sequence reads: CATSRDWSTAGSDGYTF. Here the CDR3 DNA reads TGTGCCACCAGCAGAGATTGGTCTACTGCTGGATCGGATGGCTACACCTTC.

The CDR3 DNA sequence: TGTGCCAGCAGTTTCGGGGCGGGGAACTATGGCTACACCTTC. Its translation: CASSFGAGNYGYTF. This chain joins TRBV28 and TRBJ1-2; weak D call: TRBD1 (5 bases). CDR1 is MDHEN and CDR2 is SYDVKM in the germline V gene. The CDR3 length is 14 residues. V gave up 3 bases and J gave up 2 bases, with 10 bases separating them.

This sequence joins TRBV3-1 (or the pseudogene TRBV3-2) and TRBJ1-6; 7 bases agree with TRBD1. Germline V gene sequence: CDR1 LGHDT, CDR2 YNNKEL (reference sequence). The CDR3 loop spans 15 amino acids. V was pared by 3 bases and J by 8 bases, with 7 bases of the junction left unmatched. As DNA, the CDR3 is TGTGCCAGCAGCCAGGAGGACAGGAGATATTCACCCCTCCACTTT. This gives the protein CASSQEDRRYSPLHF.

The chain joins TRBV5-6 to TRBJ2-7, with 7 bases aligning to TRBD1. V lost 5 bases, J lost 6 bases, and 5 bases stayed unmatched. This CDR3 spans 12 amino acids. Germline V CDR1 and CDR2: SGHDT, YYEEEE. The CDR3 here is CASSYRGSEQYF. CDR3 nucleotide sequence: TGTGCCAGCAGTTACAGGGGCTCCGAGCAGTACTTC. The full variable domain, in which reference TRBV5-6 and TRBJ2-7 provide the parts outside the CDR3, is DAGVTQSPTHLIKTRGQQVTLRCSPKSGHDTVSWYQQALGQGPQFIFQYYEEEERQRGNFPDRFSGHQFPNYSSELNVNALLLGDSALYLCASSYRGSEQYFGPGTRLTVT.